Each of the 6 T cell receptor beta chains below was sequenced from the same sample in a study of T cell responses to AZD1222 COVID-19 vaccine. Here immunoSEQ multiplex PCR was the method, and the copy in TCRdb shows in-frame clones only, minus some. This sample yields 150,000 to 200,000 clones, of which approximately 94% are seen a single time; approximately 0.69% belongs to the top ten. The sequenced sample was peripheral blood, obtained on day 0 of AZD1222 vaccination. The source of these receptors is an adult in good health.

This rearrangement joins TRBV30 to TRBJ2-7, with 8 bases matching TRBD2. Germline CDR1 and CDR2: GTSNPN and SVGIG (reference sequence). This CDR3 is 14 amino acids long. The J segment lost 2 bases and the V segment lost 3 bases, leaving 6 bases of the junction unmatched. This chain's CDR3 is CAWRVAGQTYEQYF. The CDR3 nucleotides read TGTGCCTGGAGGGTAGCGGGGCAGACCTACGAGCAGTACTTC. Drawing the rest from reference TRBV30 and TRBJ2-7, the complete variable domain is SQTIHQWPATLVQPVGSPLSLECTVEGTSNPNLYWYRQAAGRGLQLLFYSVGIGQISSEVPQNLSASRPQDRQFILSSKKLLLSDSGFYLCAWRVAGQTYEQYFGPGTRLTVT.

The chain employs TRBV6-5 and TRBJ1-5; D might be TRBD1 (6 bases). Germline V gene lookup returns CDR1 MNHEY and CDR2 SVGAGI. This CDR3 is built from 14 residues. V lost 6 bases, J lost 2 bases, and 11 bases lay in between. The CDR3 spells CASRGGLGNQPQHF. The CDR3 nucleotides read TGTGCCAGCAGGGGGGGGCTCGGCAATCAGCCCCAGCATTTT.

The chain has TRBV5-1 and TRBJ2-5, with unresolved D. Germline CDR1 and CDR2: SGHRS and YFSETQ. Trimming removed 4 bases from V and 0 bases from J, with 10 bases in between. This CDR3 spans 14 amino acids. The CDR3 region has the DNA TGCGCCAGCAGCGGTTGGCAGAACCAAGAGACCCAGTACTTC. Encoded protein: CASSGWQNQETQYF.

This chain connects TRBV5-1 to TRBJ2-2; no definite D call. Germline values: CDR1 SGHRS, CDR2 YFSETQ. This CDR3 is 15 amino acids long. Trimming shortened V by 3 bases and J by 0 bases, and 9 bases separated the two germline ends. The CDR3 protein is CASSSEAPNTGELFF. The CDR3 DNA follows: TGCGCCAGCAGCTCGGAAGCACCGAACACCGGGGAGCTGTTTTTT.

The V gene is TRBV7-3, the J gene TRBJ2-2; TRBD2 agrees at 10 bases. Germline V lookup: CDR1 SGHTA, CDR2 FQGTGA. CDR3 length: 17 residues. The J segment lost 4 bases and the V segment lost 5 bases, leaving 10 bases of the junction unmatched. The CDR3 region is CASSKFGTSDITGELFF. In DNA form, the CDR3 reads TGTGCCAGCAGCAAATTCGGGACTAGCGATATCACCGGGGAGCTGTTTTTT.

This clone appeared a single time. The rearrangement links TRBV19 to TRBJ1-2; 9 bases agree with TRBD1. Germline CDR1 LNHDA, CDR2 SQIVND (reference sequence). V trimming: 5 bases; J trimming: 8 bases; junction bases outside the gene matches: 12. The CDR3 loop spans 15 amino acids. The CDR3 spells CASSSPIRDRDGYTF. In DNA form, the CDR3 reads TGTGCCAGTAGTTCTCCAATCCGGGACAGGGACGGCTACACCTTC.